These T cell receptor beta chains were read from a single sample in a study of cytomegalovirus exposure and HLA in healthy donors. Some clones are missing from TCRdb's copy, which holds only in-frame ones; the method was immunoSEQ multiplex PCR. The sample shows approximately 70,000 clones, approximately 71% of them seen only once. The sample was PBMCs. These receptors all stem from a man between 60 and 70 years old in good health and CMV-seropositive. Each CDR3 is given with its conserved first and last residue. A D gene is named only where the DNA matches it firmly. Not all rows give a size; the values are once, few, many and, for expanded clones, a class.

cdr3_length j_call clone_size d_call v_call cdr3_aa cdr3_nt
15 TRBJ1-1 - TRBD1 TRBV11-3 CASSTGSTGGTEAFF TGTGCCAGCAGCACAGGATCGACAGGGGGCACTGAAGCTTTCTTT
15 TRBJ2-3 - TRBD2 TRBV4-2 CASSRSGGETDTQYF TGTGCCAGCAGCCGATCGGGGGGGGAAACAGATACGCAGTATTTT
16 TRBJ1-2 - TRBD1 TRBV11-3 CASSSGQGGGRYGYTF TGTGCCAGCAGCTCGGGACAGGGTGGGGGACGGTATGGCTACACCTTC
15 TRBJ1-6 - TRBD1 TRBV15 CATSRRTGTNSPLHF TGTGCCACCAGCAGACGGACAGGGACGAATTCACCCCTCCACTTT
15 TRBJ2-7 - TRBD2 TRBV5-4 CASSSILAGAAEQYF TGTGCCAGCAGCTCGATACTAGCGGGAGCAGCCGAGCAGTACTTC
18 TRBJ2-1 - TRBD2 TRBV7-2 CASSLEGTSGRFYNEQFF TGTGCCAGCAGCTTAGAGGGGACTAGCGGGAGATTCTACAATGAGCAGTTCTTC
16 TRBJ2-3 - TRBD2 TRBV7-8 CASSLSLAGVKDTQYF TGTGCCAGCAGCTTAAGCCTAGCGGGAGTGAAAGATACGCAGTATTTT
14 TRBJ2-1 - - TRBV9 CASSVSPRENEQFF TGTGCCAGCAGCGTATCACCACGGGAAAATGAGCAGTTCTTC
15 TRBJ2-6 - - TRBV6-1 CASSDRPSGANVLTF TGTGCCAGCAGTGACAGGCCCTCTGGGGCCAACGTCCTGACTTTC
15 TRBJ2-3 - - TRBV5-4 CASSSWRDPSDTQYF TGTGCCAGCAGCTCGTGGAGGGACCCCTCGGATACGCAGTATTTT
15 TRBJ2-5 - - TRBV14 CASSQSGARGETQYF TGTGCCAGCAGCCAGTCCGGCGCTCGGGGGGAGACCCAGTACTTC
15 TRBJ2-1 - TRBD1 TRBV9 CASSPRDRVVNEQFF TGTGCCAGCAGCCCCCGGGACAGGGTTGTCAATGAGCAGTTCTTC
14 TRBJ1-6 - - TRBV29-1 CSWVLQGDNSPLHF TGCAGCTGGGTCCTACAGGGAGACAATTCACCCCTCCACTTT
17 TRBJ2-3 - TRBD2 TRBV9 CASSISALAGGPYTQYF TGTGCCAGCAGCATCTCAGCTTTAGCGGGGGGGCCTTATACGCAGTATTTT
16 TRBJ2-5 - TRBD2 TRBV5-5 CASSFLRTSGVETQYF TGTGCCAGCAGCTTCTTAAGGACTAGCGGGGTTGAGACCCAGTACTTC
14 TRBJ2-7 once - TRBV7-2 CASSIQTGSYEQYF TGTGCCAGCAGCATTCAAACGGGGAGCTACGAGCAGTACTTC
15 TRBJ2-5 - TRBD1 TRBV5-5 CASSTTTGGAGGCYF TGTGCCAGCAGCACAACAACAGGGGGAGCCGGAGGGTGCTACTTC
14 TRBJ1-1 once - TRBV19 CASSIDRGGTKAFF TGTGCCAGTAGTATAGATCGAGGAGGGACCAAAGCTTTCTTT
12 TRBJ1-5 few - TRBV28 CASSPLNQPQHF TGTGCCAGCAGTCCGCTAAATCAGCCCCAGCATTTT
15 TRBJ1-2 - - TRBV6-5 CASSYSTGHAYGYTF TGTGCCAGCAGTTACTCGACAGGTCACGCCTATGGCTACACCTTC
13 TRBJ2-7 - - TRBV5-6 CASSFGGSYEQYF TGTGCCAGCAGCTTTGGAGGGTCCTACGAGCAGTACTTC
13 TRBJ1-5 - - TRBV27 CASSRQANQPQHF TGTGCCAGCAGCCGCCAAGCAAATCAGCCCCAGCATTTT
13 TRBJ1-1 few - TRBV6-1 CASSDTTYTEAFF TGTGCCAGCAGCGACACGACGTACACTGAAGCTTTCTTT
15 TRBJ2-1 few TRBD1 TRBV13 CASSLGQGGYNEQFF TGTGCCAGCAGCTTAGGACAGGGGGGCTACAATGAGCAGTTCTTC